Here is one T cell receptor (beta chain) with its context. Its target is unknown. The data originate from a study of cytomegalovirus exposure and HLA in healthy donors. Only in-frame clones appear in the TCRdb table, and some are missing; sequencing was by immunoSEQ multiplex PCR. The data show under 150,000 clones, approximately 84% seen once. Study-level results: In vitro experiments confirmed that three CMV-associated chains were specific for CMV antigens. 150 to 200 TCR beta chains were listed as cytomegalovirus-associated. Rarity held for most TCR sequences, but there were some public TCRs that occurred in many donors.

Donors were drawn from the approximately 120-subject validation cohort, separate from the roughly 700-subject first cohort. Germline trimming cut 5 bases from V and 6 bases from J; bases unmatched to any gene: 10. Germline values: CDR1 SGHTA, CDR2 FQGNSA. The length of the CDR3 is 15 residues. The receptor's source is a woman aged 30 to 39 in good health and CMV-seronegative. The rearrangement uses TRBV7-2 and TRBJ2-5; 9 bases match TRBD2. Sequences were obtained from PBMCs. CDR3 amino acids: CASSRGGGAGKTQYF. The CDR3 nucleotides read TGTGCCAGCAGCCGCGGCGGGGGGGCAGGCAAGACCCAGTACTTC.